This entry concerns a single T cell receptor beta chain. The entry originates in a study of blood T cell repertoires in COVID-19. Study as a whole: Nucleic acid was either cDNA or gDNA, and it came from T cells, B-cell-depleted T cells, or PBMCs.

The protocol was immunoSEQ multiplex PCR, while the TCRdb copy is restricted to in-frame clones and leaves out a portion. The sample carries a few hundred thousand clones, around 89% recorded once. Germline-derived CDR1 and CDR2 are SGHRS and YFSETQ. The CDR3 is made up of 15 amino acids. Losses at the gene ends were 0 bases for V and 3 bases for J; bases not matched to a gene: 2. The gene calls are TRBV5-1 and TRBJ2-1; 8 bases are a match to TRBD2. The sample taken for sequencing was peripheral blood. The receptor was isolated from a woman aged 45-65 years with COVID-19, enrolled during active disease. CDR3 sequence (DNA): TGCGCCAGCAGCTTGGGGGCGGGGGGCTACAATGAGCAGTTCTTC. This encodes CASSLGAGGYNEQFF.